This paragraph reports one T cell receptor beta chain. Its antigen is as yet unknown. The data were taken from a study of T cells after yellow fever vaccination. Background on the study: Low-cell-number fractions underwent preparation using SMART-Seq v4 Ultra Low Input.

The CDR3 has 15 residues. CDR1 is GTSNPN and CDR2 is SVGIG in the germline V gene (reference sequence). V was pared by 4 bases and J by 6 bases, with 22 bases between. One entry per CDR3 protein results from TCRdb running MiXCR on the 5' RACE reads. In the table there are about 200,000 distinct CDR3 sequences, 3.2% of which are singletons. Study results and caveats: Subsequent to the booster, the majority of primary-vaccination clones reappeared (roughly 97% CD4, around 85% CD8).

The chain combines TRBV30 with TRBJ2-7; D remains ambiguous. Sequenced material: CD4+ T cells sorted from PBMCs, taken 10 days after the yellow fever booster vaccination. This TCR was sampled from a man aged 18 to 29 who received the YFV17D yellow fever vaccine. The chain's CDR3 is CAWNYPRALVGEQYF. Written as DNA, the CDR3 is TGTGCCTGGAACTACCCCCGCGCCCTAGTAGGCGAGCAGTACTTC.